This T cell receptor (beta chain) comes out of a study of metastatic and nonmetastatic thyroid tumors. Study overall: Patients with malignant and benign thyroid disease provided blood and tumor or nodule tissue, whose repertoires were compared.

General study findings and limits: Reportedly, malignant thyroid tumors had significantly higher TCR beta diversity than benign nodules, in blood and tumor.

Original methodology: Researchers built a distant-metastasis classifier for papillary thyroid cancer that drew on CDR3 differences across clinicopathological groups. TCRdb re-clonotyped the PCR reads via MiXCR. Clone size and V and J calls follow TCRdb, not the original study. The sample contains about 40,000 clones, 17% of which appear only once. Note on this clone: What it recognizes is unknown.

The V and J ends lost 3 bases and 4 bases, in that order; junction bases with no gene match: 6. The CDR3 is made up of 16 amino acids. CDR1 SGDLS and CDR2 YYNGEE come from the germline V gene. All patients reached thyroid surgery having received no treatment beforehand. The chain employs TRBV9 and TRBJ2-1, with 11 bases identical to TRBD2. This clonotype originated in a female donor with papillary thyroid cancer or a benign thyroid nodule (not recorded which). Some clones in this sample may be carry-over from other donors' samples. Sequenced sample: tumor tissue. The CDR3 DNA reads TGTGCCAGCAGCGCACTTAGCGGGAGGGAATACAATGAGCAGTTCTTC. This translates into CASSALSGREYNEQFF.